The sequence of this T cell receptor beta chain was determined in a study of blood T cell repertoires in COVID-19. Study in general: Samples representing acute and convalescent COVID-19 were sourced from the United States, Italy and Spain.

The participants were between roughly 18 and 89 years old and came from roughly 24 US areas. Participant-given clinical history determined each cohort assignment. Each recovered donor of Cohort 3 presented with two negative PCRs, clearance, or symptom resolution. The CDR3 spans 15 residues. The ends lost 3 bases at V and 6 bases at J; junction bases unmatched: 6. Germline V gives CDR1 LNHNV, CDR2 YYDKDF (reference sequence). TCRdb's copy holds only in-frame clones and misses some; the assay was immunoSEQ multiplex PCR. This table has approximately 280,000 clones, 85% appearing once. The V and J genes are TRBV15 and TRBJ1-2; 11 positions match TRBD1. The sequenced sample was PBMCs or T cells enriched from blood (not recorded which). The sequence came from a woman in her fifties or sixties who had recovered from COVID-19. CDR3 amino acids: CATSSDSGQGDGYTF. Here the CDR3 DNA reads TGTGCCACCAGCAGTGACTCGGGACAGGGGGATGGCTACACCTTC.